Included here is one TCR beta chain sequence, with context. Its antigen remains unidentified. The source of the sample is a study of cytomegalovirus exposure and HLA in healthy donors. The overall study: It was reported in a later analysis that the same platform had been used for the 120 validation repertoires as for the 666 first-cohort repertoires.

The study, taken as a whole, reports: Usually a TCR sequence was rare, but some public TCRs were found in many donors.

Produced via immunoSEQ multiplex PCR; TCRdb's table is partial and in-frame only. The repertoire holds approximately 98,000 clones, with almost 96% as singletons. Trimming removed 2 bases from V and 4 bases from J, with 13 bases in between. This CDR3 is built from 15 residues. Looked up from germline, CDR1 is SGHVS and CDR2 is FNYEAQ. The chain carries TRBV7-6 and TRBJ2-3; D is ambiguous. The origin of this receptor is a woman aged 18-30 years in good health and CMV-seronegative. The sequencing input was PBMCs. This CDR3 reads CASSLQSAAPDTQYF. DNA for the CDR3: TGTGCCAGCAGCTTACAAAGCGCGGCCCCAGATACGCAGTATTTT.